The text below deals with one T cell receptor beta chain. The germline V gene has CDR1 SGHDN and CDR2 FVKESK. The V gene lost 0 bases and the J gene lost 7 bases, with 16 bases spanning the gap. There are 16 residues in the CDR3. The sample comes from a study of cytomegalovirus exposure and HLA in healthy donors. Primers: 60 Vbeta forward and 13 Jbeta reverse. The method was immunoSEQ multiplex PCR; TCRdb's version includes in-frame clones alone and lacks a portion of them. Of about 93,000 clones in the sample, 60% to 80% were seen once. The source of this sequence is a boy aged 10-17 years in good health and CMV-seronegative. The chain joins TRBV14 to TRBJ2-1; D gene unclear. The sample consisted of PBMCs. In nucleotides, the CDR3 is TGTGCCAGCAGCCAAGACGTCGGTCTAGTATGGAATGAGCAGTTCTTC. It encodes CASSQDVGLVWNEQFF.